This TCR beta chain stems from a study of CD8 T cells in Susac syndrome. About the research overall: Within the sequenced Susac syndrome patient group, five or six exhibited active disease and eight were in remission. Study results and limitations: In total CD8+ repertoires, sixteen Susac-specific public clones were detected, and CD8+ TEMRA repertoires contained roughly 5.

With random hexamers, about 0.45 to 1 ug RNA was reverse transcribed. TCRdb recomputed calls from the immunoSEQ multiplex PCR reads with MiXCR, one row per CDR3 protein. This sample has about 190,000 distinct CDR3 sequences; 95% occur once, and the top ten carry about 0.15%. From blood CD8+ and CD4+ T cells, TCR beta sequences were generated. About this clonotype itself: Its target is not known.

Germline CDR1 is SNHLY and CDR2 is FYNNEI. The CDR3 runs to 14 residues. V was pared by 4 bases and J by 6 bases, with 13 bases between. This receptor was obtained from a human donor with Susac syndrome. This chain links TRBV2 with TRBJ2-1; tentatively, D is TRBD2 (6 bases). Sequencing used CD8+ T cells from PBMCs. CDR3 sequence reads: CASSAALGGNEQFF. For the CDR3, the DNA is TGTGCCAGCAGTGCTGCACTCGGGGGCAATGAGCAGTTCTTC.